This T cell receptor beta chain was profiled in a study of regulatory T cells in long-lasting Graves disease. Study results and caveats: With persistent disease, TRBV28, TRBJ1-2 and TRBJ2-5 were the favored segments.

Time point: newly diagnosed GD, antithyroid drugs for less than 3 months. TCR sequences were obtained from RNA taken from PBMCs. With respect to this clonotype: Its matching antigen is unknown.

The CDR3 extends over 14 amino acids. V lost 4 bases and J 4 bases, leaving 14 bases between the germline ends. Germline-derived CDR1 and CDR2 are MNHNS and SASEGT. Arm-PCR of CDR3 regions and iRepertoire HTBI primers were used to build TCR beta libraries. TCRdb analysed the multiplex PCR reads with MiXCR anew, one entry per CDR3 protein. The data contain about 500,000 distinct CDR3 sequences, approximately 12% of them singletons. These data are also associated with another study on T cells in Graves' hyperthyroidism and ophthalmopathy.

The clonotype comes from a woman aged 30 to 39 with Graves disease. Specimen: peripheral blood mononuclear cells (PBMCs), collected at new diagnosis, from a patient treated with antithyroid drugs. The chain recombines TRBV6-1 with TRBJ2-7, with a weak D call TRBD2 (6 bases). Here the CDR3 reads CASSASVITYEQYF. The CDR3 nucleotides are TGTGCCAGCAGTGCTAGCGTAATTACGTACGAGCAGTACTTC.